The 32 T cell receptor beta chains listed next were all sequenced from one sample in a study of cytomegalovirus exposure and HLA in healthy donors. The primer mix had 60 Vbeta and 13 Jbeta primers. Clones were read by immunoSEQ multiplex PCR, and TCRdb kept only the in-frame ones, dropping some. This table holds about 200,000 clones, around 76% found once. Material for sequencing was PBMCs. All receptors come from a man aged 25-45 years in good health and CMV-seronegative.

The V call is TRBV7-8, the J call TRBJ1-1; D gene unclear. The ends were cut back, 1 base at V and 4 bases at J, with 13 bases in the middle. CDR3 length: 15 residues. Per germline, CDR1 SGHVS and CDR2 FQNEAQ. The CDR3 protein is CASSLVSTGVTEAFF. The CDR3 DNA reads TGTGCCAGCAGCTTAGTTAGTACCGGGGTCACTGAAGCTTTCTTT.

This clone was detected only a few times. The rearrangement joins TRBV28 to TRBJ2-2; unclear D gene. Germline CDR1 is MDHEN and CDR2 is SYDVKM. The CDR3 spans 16 residues. V was pared by 6 bases and J by 4 bases, with 18 bases between. DNA for the CDR3: TGTGCCAGCAGCTCGAGGAGCAGCTCGCCCACCGGGGAGCTGTTTTTT. Protein: CASSSRSSSPTGELFF.

This chain uses TRBV6-1 with TRBJ1-5, with D perhaps matching TRBD1 (6 bases). Trimming took 0 bases from V and 3 from J, leaving 9 bases between them. From germline, CDR1 is MNHNS and CDR2 SASEGT. This CDR3 is 15 amino acids long. The DNA for the CDR3 is TGTGCCAGCAGTGAAGCAGGGGGGGTCAATCAGCCCCAGCATTTT. Its translation is CASSEAGGVNQPQHF.

This rearrangement joins TRBV7-3 to TRBJ2-6; no clear D gene. Germline-derived CDR1 and CDR2 are SGHTA and FQGTGA. V shed 3 bases and J shed 0 bases, with 6 bases lying between them. The CDR3 extends over 15 amino acids. As DNA, the CDR3 is TGTGCCAGCAGCTTCGAGCGCTCTGGGGCCAACGTCCTGACTTTC. Its protein product is CASSFERSGANVLTF.

The chain uses TRBV18 and TRBJ2-3; 8 bases agree with TRBD1. From germline, CDR1 is KGHSH and CDR2 LQKENI. This CDR3 contains 19 residues. V lost 5 bases to trimming and J lost 4 bases; unmatched junction nucleotides: 20. DNA of the CDR3: TGTGCCAGCTCAACAATATACACTACCGGGACAGGAGCATCAGATACGCAGTATTTT. Amino acid sequence: CASSTIYTTGTGASDTQYF.

V is TRBV29-1 and J is TRBJ2-1; 9 bases are shared with TRBD2. Germline V gives CDR1 SQVTM, CDR2 ANQGSEA. This CDR3 has 15 residues. J was trimmed by 7 bases and V by 1 base; bases with no gene match: 8. The DNA for the CDR3 is TGCAGCGTTGAAGGACTAGCGGTCAAACTAAATGAGCAGTTCTTC. Residues: CSVEGLAVKLNEQFF.

In its sample, this clone was seen a few times. The gene calls are TRBV28 and TRBJ1-2, with 7 bases lining up with TRBD1. The CDR3 length is 16 residues. Germline-derived CDR1 and CDR2 are MDHEN and SYDVKM. After removal of 3 bases from V and 8 bases from J, the junction contained 15 bases not matched to a gene. The CDR3 DNA is TGTGCCAGCAGTTTTTTCCTCACAATCAGGGGGAGAGGCTACACCTTC. This encodes CASSFFLTIRGRGYTF.

The CDR3: CASSATLTGGDQQFF. For the CDR3, the DNA is TGTGCCAGCAGTGCGACTTTGACAGGGGGCGACCAGCAGTTCTTC. V usage is TRBV2 and J usage is TRBJ2-1; 10 bases are shared with TRBD1. J was trimmed by 11 bases and V by 4 bases; bases with no gene match: 11. This CDR3 has 15 residues. From germline, CDR1 is SNHLY and CDR2 FYNNEI. The entire variable domain, with the rest obtained from reference TRBV2 and TRBJ2-1, is as follows: EPEVTQTPSHQVTQMGQEVILRCVPISNHLYFYWYRQILGQKVEFLVSFYNNEISEKSEIFDDQFSVERPDGSNFTLKIRSTKLEDSAMYFCASSATLTGGDQQFFGPGTRLTVL.

This rearrangement joins TRBV25-1 to TRBJ2-1; TRBD2 matches 12 bases. The germline V gene encodes CDR1 MGHDK and CDR2 SYGVNS. Germline trimming cut 3 bases from V and 9 bases from J; bases unmatched to any gene: 12. This CDR3 is 17 amino acids long. The CDR3 DNA sequence: TGTGCCAGCAGTGATCCACGGACTAGCGGGATGCTTGGTGAGCAGTTCTTC. Protein product: CASSDPRTSGMLGEQFF.

This clone was seen a single time. This chain links TRBV18 with TRBJ1-4; D gene uncertain. Trimming removed 6 bases from V and 0 bases from J, with 11 bases in between. Germline V lookup: CDR1 KGHSH, CDR2 LQKENI. This CDR3 comprises 15 residues. The CDR3 nucleotides read TGTGCCAGCTCGTCAAACGGTGCAACTAATGAAAAACTGTTTTTT. Translated, it gives CASSSNGATNEKLFF.

The V gene is TRBV6-5, the J gene TRBJ1-6; 9 bases map to TRBD1. Germline V lookup: CDR1 MNHEY, CDR2 SVGAGI. Germline trimming cut 6 bases from V and 3 bases from J; bases unmatched to any gene: 3. The CDR3 runs 15 residues. This chain's CDR3 is CASRGTGIYNSPLHF. The CDR3 DNA sequence: TGTGCCAGCAGGGGGACAGGGATCTATAATTCACCCCTCCACTTT.

The chain carries TRBV28 and TRBJ2-5, with 11 bases lining up with TRBD2. Unmatched junction bases numbered 7, after V lost 5 bases and J lost 5 bases. Germline V gene data show CDR1 as MDHEN and CDR2 as SYDVKM. The CDR3 has 15 residues. The CDR3 DNA sequence: TGTGCCAGCAGTAGTAGCGGGAGGGCCGTGGAGACCCAGTACTTC. Protein sequence: CASSSSGRAVETQYF.

This CDR3 is CASSERPGTTLNEQFF. In DNA, the CDR3 is TGTGCCAGCAGTGAGCGTCCCGGGACTACCCTCAATGAGCAGTTCTTC. The chain links TRBV6-4 to TRBJ2-1; 7 bases line up with TRBD2. V was clipped by 3 bases and J by 6 bases; unmatched bases: 11. The germline V gene has CDR1 MRHNA and CDR2 SNTAGT. This CDR3 has 16 amino acids.

This chain joins TRBV25-1 and TRBJ2-7; TRBD1 matches at 7 bases. CDR3 length equals 17 residues. From germline, CDR1 is MGHDK and CDR2 SYGVNS. Trimming took 5 bases from V and 0 from J; bases not matched to a gene: 13. CDR3 amino acids: CASSKYTTGESSYEQYF. The CDR3, as DNA: TGTGCCAGCAGTAAGTATACTACAGGGGAATCCTCCTACGAGCAGTACTTC.

The V and J genes are TRBV7-9 and TRBJ2-7; 8 nucleotides align to TRBD2. The germline CDR1 and CDR2 sequences are SEHNR and FQNEAQ (reference sequence). This CDR3 is built from 15 residues. The ends lost 5 bases at V and 5 bases at J; junction bases unmatched: 11. The CDR3 loop is CASSPTGREENEQYF. The CDR3, as DNA: TGTGCCAGCAGCCCCACGGGGCGGGAGGAGAACGAGCAGTACTTC.

The chain combines TRBV28 with TRBJ1-5, with D tentatively TRBD1 (6 bases). This CDR3 is built from 13 residues. Germline CDR1 MDHEN, CDR2 SYDVKM. Written as DNA, the CDR3 is TGTACACACGCGGGGGGGCTTGATCAGCCCCAGCATTTT. Its translation is CTHAGGLDQPQHF.

The sample holds one count of this clone. The rearrangement links TRBV11-3 to TRBJ2-1; D is unclear. In germline, CDR1 is SGHNT, CDR2 YENEEA. CDR3 length: 15 residues. The germline V and J ends were trimmed by 5 bases and 1 base, with 12 bases remaining between them. The CDR3, as DNA: TGTGCCAGCAGCGATCCTAGTATTTCCTACAATGAGCAGTTCTTC. Amino acid sequence: CASSDPSISYNEQFF. Using reference TRBV11-3 and TRBJ2-1 for the parts outside the CDR3, the full variable domain is EAGVVQSPRYKIIEKKQPVAFWCNPISGHNTLYWYLQNLGQGPELLIRYENEEAVDDSQLPKDRFSAERLKGVDSTLKIQPAELGDSAVYLCASSDPSISYNEQFFGPGTRLTVL.

This chain links TRBV29-1 with TRBJ1-5, with 8 bases fitting TRBD1. Losses at the gene ends were 6 bases for V and 7 bases for J; bases not matched to a gene: 8. Germline CDR1 reads SQVTM; CDR2 reads ANQGSEA. This CDR3 region has 13 residues. Written as DNA, the CDR3 is TGCAGCGTCGCCCCGGACAGGGTACAGCCCCAGCATTTT. Translating it yields CSVAPDRVQPQHF.

The V and J genes are TRBV5-1 and TRBJ2-7; 11 positions agree with TRBD1. In germline, CDR1 is SGHRS, CDR2 YFSETQ. CDR3 length: 16 residues. V trimming: 5 bases; J trimming: 0 bases; junction bases outside the gene matches: 7. CDR3 region: CASSYGQGASSYEQYF. Here the CDR3 DNA reads TGCGCCAGCAGTTACGGACAGGGGGCGAGCTCCTACGAGCAGTACTTC. Variable domain in full (rest from reference TRBV5-1 and TRBJ2-7): KAGVTQTPRYLIKTRGQQVTLSCSPISGHRSVSWYQQTPGQGLQFLFEYFSETQRNKGNFPGRFSGRQFSNSRSEMNVSTLELGDSALYLCASSYGQGASSYEQYFGPGTRLTVT.

The chain couples TRBV7-9 to TRBJ2-3, with a weak D call TRBD2 (7 bases). The CDR3 consists of 17 residues. V was pared by 11 bases and J by 2 bases, with 26 bases between. Looked up from germline, CDR1 is SEHNR and CDR2 is FQNEAQ (reference sequence). The CDR3: CAVEAGGPSAYTDTQYF. The DNA for the CDR3 is TGTGCCGTGGAGGCCGGGGGGCCCTCAGCCTACACAGATACGCAGTATTTT.

The chain joins TRBV7-2 to TRBJ2-3; no firm D call. CDR1 is SGHTA, CDR2 FQGNSA, per germline. CDR3 size: 12 residues. The V and J ends lost 5 bases and 7 bases respectively, with 10 bases between them. The CDR3 sequence is CASSRPVNTQYF. Written as DNA, the CDR3 is TGTGCCAGCAGCCGTCCGGTAAATACGCAGTATTTT.

The count of this clone is one. The V and J genes are TRBV19 and TRBJ2-3, with TRBD2 matching 7 bases. This CDR3 region has 15 residues. V shed 4 bases, J shed 2 bases, and the junction held 6 bases outside the gene matches. The germline V gene has CDR1 LNHDA and CDR2 SQIVND (reference sequence). The CDR3 nucleotides are TGTGCCAGTAGTACCCCAGCGGGATCCACAGATACGCAGTATTTT. This sequence encodes CASSTPAGSTDTQYF.

J is TRBJ2-7 and V is TRBV7-9; perhaps TRBD2 as D (6 bases). The germline V gene has CDR1 SEHNR and CDR2 FQNEAQ (reference sequence). The length of the CDR3 is 13 residues. Trimming took off 2 bases at V and 5 bases at J, with 10 bases between the two ends. The CDR3 region has the DNA TGTGCCAGCAGCTTATTGGAGCGGGACGAGCAGTACTTC. Encoded protein: CASSLLERDEQYF.

The chain links TRBV5-5 to TRBJ1-5, with TRBD1 matching over 8 bases. Unmatched junction bases numbered 6, after V lost 2 bases and J lost 2 bases. Germline lookup yields CDR1 SGHKS and CDR2 YYEKEE (reference sequence). The CDR3 is 16 residues long. The CDR3 nucleotides read TGTGCCAGCAGCTTCGGTGCGGGACAGGGCAATCAGCCCCAGCATTTT. Its protein product is CASSFGAGQGNQPQHF.

The chain couples TRBV4-1 to TRBJ2-7, with 8 bases that match TRBD2. The length of the CDR3 is 18 residues. The germline V gene has CDR1 MGHRA and CDR2 YSYEKL. The V and J ends lost 2 bases and 7 bases, in that order; junction bases with no gene match: 19. CDR3 coding DNA: TGCGCCAGCAGCCAATGGGCGGGGCTCAGCTCCCGGGGGGGGGAGCAGTACTTC. Its translation is CASSQWAGLSSRGGEQYF.

J is TRBJ2-5 and V is TRBV10-3, with TRBD1 identical over 12 bases. The length of the CDR3 is 16 residues. Germline trimming cut 10 bases from V and 4 bases from J; bases unmatched to any gene: 13. The germline V gene has CDR1 ENHRY and CDR2 SYGVKD. The CDR3 coding sequence is TGTGCCACACGGGACAGGGGGCGCGGAATTACAGAGACCCAGTACTTC. Encoded protein: CATRDRGRGITETQYF.

The rearrangement links TRBV5-1 to TRBJ2-7; 7 bases are shared with TRBD2. After removal of 5 bases from V and 6 bases from J, the junction contained 11 bases not matched to a gene. The length of the CDR3 is 14 residues. Germline V CDR1 and CDR2: SGHRS, YFSETQ. The DNA for the CDR3 is TGCGCCAGCAGTATGGCTAGCGGTAATCCCGAGCAGTACTTC. This encodes CASSMASGNPEQYF. Combining the CDR3 with reference TRBV5-1 and TRBJ2-7 gives the whole variable domain KAGVTQTPRYLIKTRGQQVTLSCSPISGHRSVSWYQQTPGQGLQFLFEYFSETQRNKGNFPGRFSGRQFSNSRSEMNVSTLELGDSALYLCASSMASGNPEQYFGPGTRLTVT.

The chain links TRBV2 to TRBJ2-1, with a possible D match to TRBD2 (7 bases). Germline V gives CDR1 SNHLY, CDR2 FYNNEI. This CDR3 contains 19 residues. V lost 7 bases and J lost 2, with 27 bases in between. CDR3 in amino acids: CASNTPRGEGRETYNEQFF. CDR3 nucleotide sequence: TGTGCCAGCAATACCCCCAGGGGCGAGGGGCGGGAGACCTACAATGAGCAGTTCTTC.

The rearrangement uses TRBV28 and TRBJ2-7, with TRBD1 matching over 10 bases. Per the germline V gene, CDR1 is MDHEN and CDR2 is SYDVKM. CDR3 length equals 17 residues. V gave up 3 bases and J gave up 0 bases; unmatched junction bases: 8. The CDR3 here is CASSLGTGEIVSYEQYF. DNA for the CDR3: TGTGCCAGCAGTTTGGGGACAGGGGAAATAGTCTCCTACGAGCAGTACTTC. The whole variable domain, remainder taken from reference TRBV28 and TRBJ2-7, is DVKVTQSSRYLVKRTGEKVFLECVQDMDHENMFWYRQDPGLGLRLIYFSYDVKMKEKGDIPEGYSVSREKKERFSLILESASTNQTSMYLCASSLGTGEIVSYEQYFGPGTRLTVT.

V gene TRBV28 combines with J gene TRBJ1-1, with TRBD1 identical over 7 bases. CDR1 is MDHEN, CDR2 SYDVKM, per germline. V was pared by 8 bases and J by 2 bases, with 11 bases of the junction left unmatched. The CDR3 is made up of 15 amino acids. The CDR3 region is CASLGSGTANTEAFF. The CDR3 DNA reads as TGTGCCAGCCTCGGTTCGGGGACAGCCAACACTGAAGCTTTCTTT.

With regard to this clone: Other DNA sequences of this sample code for an identical CDR3. This chain links TRBV27 with TRBJ1-5; a weak D match, TRBD1 (6 bases). Trimming cost V 5 bases and J 2 bases, with 10 bases left between them. This CDR3 contains 14 residues. The V gene's germline CDR1 is MNHEY and CDR2 SMNVEV (reference sequence). The CDR3 sequence is CASSLTGRNQPQHF. CDR3 coding DNA: TGTGCCAGCAGTCTAACAGGGCGCAATCAGCCCCAGCATTTT.

This clone came up once. This chain links TRBV28 with TRBJ1-1; unclear D gene. Trimming took off 5 bases at V and 3 bases at J, with 13 bases between the two ends. Germline V gene data show CDR1 as MDHEN and CDR2 as SYDVKM. This CDR3 region has 14 residues. The DNA of the CDR3 is TGTGCCAGCAGTGTACCCAACAGATACACTGAAGCTTTCTTT. Protein: CASSVPNRYTEAFF.